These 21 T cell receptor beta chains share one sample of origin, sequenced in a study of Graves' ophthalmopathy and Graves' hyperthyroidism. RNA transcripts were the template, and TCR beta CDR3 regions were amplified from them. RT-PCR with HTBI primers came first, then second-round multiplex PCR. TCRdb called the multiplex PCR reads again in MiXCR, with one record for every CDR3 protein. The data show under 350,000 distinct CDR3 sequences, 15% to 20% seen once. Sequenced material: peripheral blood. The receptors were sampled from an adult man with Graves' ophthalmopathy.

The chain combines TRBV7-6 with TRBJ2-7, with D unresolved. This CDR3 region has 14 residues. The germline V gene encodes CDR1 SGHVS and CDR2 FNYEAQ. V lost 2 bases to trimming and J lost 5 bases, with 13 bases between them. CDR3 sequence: CASSLSLGQHEQYF. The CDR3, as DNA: TGTGCCAGCAGCTTAAGTTTGGGTCAGCACGAGCAGTACTTC.

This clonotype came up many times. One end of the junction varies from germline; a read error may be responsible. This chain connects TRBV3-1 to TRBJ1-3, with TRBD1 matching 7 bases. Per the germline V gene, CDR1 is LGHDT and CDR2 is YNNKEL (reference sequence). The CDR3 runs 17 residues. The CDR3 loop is CASSEEPGTAFGNTIYF. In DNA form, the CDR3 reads TGTGCCAGCAGCGAAGAACCCGGGACAGCGTTTGGAAACACCATATATTTT.

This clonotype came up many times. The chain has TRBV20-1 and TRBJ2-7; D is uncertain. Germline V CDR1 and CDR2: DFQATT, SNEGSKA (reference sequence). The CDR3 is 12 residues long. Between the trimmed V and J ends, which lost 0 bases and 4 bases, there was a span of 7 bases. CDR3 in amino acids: CSARDQMYEQYF. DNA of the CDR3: TGCAGTGCTAGAGATCAAATGTACGAGCAGTACTTC.

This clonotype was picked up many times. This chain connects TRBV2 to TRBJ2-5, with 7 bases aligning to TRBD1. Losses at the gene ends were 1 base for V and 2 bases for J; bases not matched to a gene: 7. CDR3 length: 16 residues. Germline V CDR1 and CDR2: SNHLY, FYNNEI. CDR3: CASSEDRQGPQETQYF. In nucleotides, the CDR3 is TGTGCCAGCAGTGAAGATAGACAGGGACCTCAAGAGACCCAGTACTTC.

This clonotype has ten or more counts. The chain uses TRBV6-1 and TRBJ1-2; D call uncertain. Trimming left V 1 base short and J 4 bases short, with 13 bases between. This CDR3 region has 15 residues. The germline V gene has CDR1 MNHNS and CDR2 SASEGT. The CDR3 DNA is TGTGCCAGCAGTGAAGGACGGCCGGAGGTCTATGGCTACACCTTC. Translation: CASSEGRPEVYGYTF.

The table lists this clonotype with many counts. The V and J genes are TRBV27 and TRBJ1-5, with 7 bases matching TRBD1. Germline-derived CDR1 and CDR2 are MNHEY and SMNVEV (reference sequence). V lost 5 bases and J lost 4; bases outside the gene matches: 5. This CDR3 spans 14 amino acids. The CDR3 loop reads CASSPQQGNQPQHF. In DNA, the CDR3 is TGTGCCAGCAGTCCCCAACAGGGGAATCAGCCCCAGCATTTT.

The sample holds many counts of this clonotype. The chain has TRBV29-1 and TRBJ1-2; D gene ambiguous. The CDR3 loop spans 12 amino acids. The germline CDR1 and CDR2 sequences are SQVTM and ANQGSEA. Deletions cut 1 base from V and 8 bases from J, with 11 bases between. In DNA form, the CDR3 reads TGCAGCGTTGAAGCGGGCTTGAGGGGCTACACCTTC. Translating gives CSVEAGLRGYTF. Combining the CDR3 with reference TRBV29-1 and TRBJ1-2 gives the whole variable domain SAVISQKPSRDICQRGTSLTIQCQVDSQVTMMFWYRQQPGQSLTLIATANQGSEATYESGFVIDKFPISRPNLTFSTLTVSNMSPEDSSIYLCSVEAGLRGYTFGSGTRLTVV.

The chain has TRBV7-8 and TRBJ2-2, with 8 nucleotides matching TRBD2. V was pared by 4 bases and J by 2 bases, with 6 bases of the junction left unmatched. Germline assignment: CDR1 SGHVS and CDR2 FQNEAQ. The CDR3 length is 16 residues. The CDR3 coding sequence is TGTGCCAGCAGCTCGGGAGGGCTCATAAACACCGGGGAGCTGTTTTTT. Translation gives CASSSGGLINTGELFF.

The CDR3 protein is CASSSNAGGAYEQYF. CDR3 DNA: TGTGCCAGCAGCTCCAATGCGGGGGGGGCCTACGAGCAGTACTTC. The chain is built from TRBV7-2 and TRBJ2-7; 9 nucleotides line up with TRBD2. Germline CDR1 and CDR2: SGHTA and FQGNSA. The CDR3 consists of 15 residues. J was trimmed by 2 bases and V by 4 bases; bases with no gene match: 6.

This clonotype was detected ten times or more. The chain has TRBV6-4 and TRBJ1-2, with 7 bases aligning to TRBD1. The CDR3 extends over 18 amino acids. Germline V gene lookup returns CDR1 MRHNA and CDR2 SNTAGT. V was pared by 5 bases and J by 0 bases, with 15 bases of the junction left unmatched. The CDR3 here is CASSPRNGQAQSNYGYTF. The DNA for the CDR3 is TGTGCCAGCAGTCCTCGAAATGGACAGGCCCAATCTAACTATGGCTACACCTTC.

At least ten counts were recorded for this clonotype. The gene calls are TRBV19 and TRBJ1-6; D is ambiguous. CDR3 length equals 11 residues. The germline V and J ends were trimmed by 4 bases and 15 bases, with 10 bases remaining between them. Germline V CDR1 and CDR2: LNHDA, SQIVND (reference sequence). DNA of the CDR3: TGTGCCAGTAGTACAGCCGGAAGCCTCCACTTT. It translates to CASSTAGSLHF.

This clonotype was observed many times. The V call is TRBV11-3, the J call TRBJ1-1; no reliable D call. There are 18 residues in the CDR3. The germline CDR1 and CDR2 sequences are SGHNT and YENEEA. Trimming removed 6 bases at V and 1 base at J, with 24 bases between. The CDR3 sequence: CASRPNHEGRPPNTEAFF. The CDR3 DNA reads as TGTGCCAGCAGGCCAAACCATGAGGGCAGGCCCCCGAACACTGAAGCTTTCTTT.

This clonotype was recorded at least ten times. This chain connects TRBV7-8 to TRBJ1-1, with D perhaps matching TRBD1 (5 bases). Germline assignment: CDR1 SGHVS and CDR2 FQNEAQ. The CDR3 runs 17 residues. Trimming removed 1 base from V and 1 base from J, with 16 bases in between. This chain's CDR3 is CASSLGLRASRNTEAFF. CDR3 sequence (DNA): TGTGCCAGCAGCTTAGGCCTCAGGGCATCCAGGAACACTGAAGCTTTCTTT.

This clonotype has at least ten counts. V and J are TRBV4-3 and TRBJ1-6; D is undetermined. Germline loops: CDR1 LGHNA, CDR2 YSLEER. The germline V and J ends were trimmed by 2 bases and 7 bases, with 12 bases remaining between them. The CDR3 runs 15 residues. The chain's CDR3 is CASSQNKLVNSPLHF. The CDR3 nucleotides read TGCGCCAGCAGCCAAAATAAACTGGTGAATTCACCCCTCCACTTT.

The CDR3 sequence is CASSLGSTGMNGYTF. The DNA of the CDR3 is TGTGCCAGCAGCTTAGGGTCCACAGGGATGAATGGCTACACCTTC. The chain carries TRBV7-8 and TRBJ1-2, with D maybe TRBD1 (6 bases). The V end lost 1 base, the J end lost 6 bases, and 15 bases lay between the germline ends. The CDR3 contains 15 residues. The V gene's germline CDR1 is SGHVS and CDR2 FQNEAQ.

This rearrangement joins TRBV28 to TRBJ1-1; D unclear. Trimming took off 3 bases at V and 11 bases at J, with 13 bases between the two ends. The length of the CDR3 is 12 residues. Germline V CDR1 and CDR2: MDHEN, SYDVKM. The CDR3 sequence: CASSFLGEMAFF. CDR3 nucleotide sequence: TGTGCCAGCAGTTTTTTGGGAGAGATGGCTTTCTTT.

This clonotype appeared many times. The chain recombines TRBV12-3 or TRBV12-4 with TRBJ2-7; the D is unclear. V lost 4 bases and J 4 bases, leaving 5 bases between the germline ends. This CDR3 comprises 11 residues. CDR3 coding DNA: TGTGCCAGCAGTTCCCGATACGAGCAGTACTTC. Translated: CASSSRYEQYF.

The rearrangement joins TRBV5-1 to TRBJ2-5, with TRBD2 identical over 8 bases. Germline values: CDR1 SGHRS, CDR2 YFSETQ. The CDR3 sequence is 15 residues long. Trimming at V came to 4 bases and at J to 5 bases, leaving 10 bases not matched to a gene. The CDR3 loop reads CASSPTSARMETQYF. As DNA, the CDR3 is TGCGCCAGCAGCCCGACTAGCGCCCGAATGGAGACCCAGTACTTC.

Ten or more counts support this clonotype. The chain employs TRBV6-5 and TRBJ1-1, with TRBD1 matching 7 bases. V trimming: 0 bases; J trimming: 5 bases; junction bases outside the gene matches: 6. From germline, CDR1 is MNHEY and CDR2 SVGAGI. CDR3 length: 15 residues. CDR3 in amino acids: CASSYSVRGGTEAFF. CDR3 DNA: TGTGCCAGCAGTTACTCGGTCAGGGGGGGGACTGAAGCTTTCTTT.

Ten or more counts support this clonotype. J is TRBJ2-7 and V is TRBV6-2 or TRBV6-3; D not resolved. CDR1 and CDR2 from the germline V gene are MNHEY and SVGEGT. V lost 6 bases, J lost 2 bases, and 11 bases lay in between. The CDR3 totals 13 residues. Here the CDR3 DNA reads TGTGCCAGCAGCCGTGACAAGACCTACGAGCAGTACTTC. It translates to CASSRDKTYEQYF.

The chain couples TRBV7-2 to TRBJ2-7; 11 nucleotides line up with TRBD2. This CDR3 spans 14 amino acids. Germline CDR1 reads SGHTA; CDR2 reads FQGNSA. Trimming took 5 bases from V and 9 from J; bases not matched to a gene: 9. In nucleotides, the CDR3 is TGTGCCAGCAGCCAAACTAGCGGGAGAAAAGGGCAGTACTTC. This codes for CASSQTSGRKGQYF.